Listed below are T cell receptor beta chains from one sample, sequenced in a study of response to subunit inactivated influenza vaccine. Each CDR3 protein is one row after TCRdb ran MiXCR on the RT-PCR reads. The table includes roughly 700,000 distinct CDR3 sequences, about 15% detected once. The sequencing used PBMCs from blood, collected roughly 15 days before vaccination. The receptors here all came from a man over 45 who received an inactivated influenza vaccine. Each CDR3 is given with its conserved first and last residue.

>TRBJ1-5|TRBV5-6
CASSRQDQPQHF
>TRBJ2-5|TRBV2
CASSETLYSDFQETQYF
>TRBJ2-7|TRBV2
CASRVQAPGEQYF
>TRBJ2-3|TRBV24-1
CATSRGRVADTQYF
>TRBJ2-3|TRBV4-1
CASSQDKLKGRGTQYF
>TRBJ2-5|TRBV7-2
CASSLAGTGIPETQYF
>TRBJ2-7|TRBV2
CASSEAGQTYEQYF
>TRBJ2-7|TRBV4-2
CASSQASVAGAYEQYF
>TRBJ2-1|TRBV7-2
CASRRIQGRLNEQFF
>TRBJ1-1|TRBV12-3/TRBV12-4
CASSRYTEAFF
>TRBJ1-1|TRBV20-1
CSESEQGRNTEAFF
>TRBJ1-5|TRBV20-1
CSARGTGGNQPQHF
>TRBJ2-7|TRBV20-1
CSARYTGTSSYEQYF
>TRBJ2-7|TRBV10-3
CAISWRVGEQYF
>TRBJ2-7|TRBV20-1
CSARPGNGDEQYF
>TRBJ1-2|TRBV30
CAYGGFHDYTF
>TRBJ2-3|TRBV7-2
CASSLAGLAGGQDTQYF
>TRBJ2-1|TRBV20-1
CSASPQSWGYNEQFF
>TRBJ2-1|TRBV7-8
CASRPATGMNEQFF
>TRBJ2-7|TRBV15
CATSVTAGEQYF
>TRBJ2-1|TRBV27
CASALSGTTYNEQFF
>TRBJ2-3|TRBV5-1
CASSLYGDTQYF
>TRBJ2-3|TRBV28
CASSLSPGTASTDTQYF
>TRBJ2-2|TRBV27
CASSPLVAAGELFF
>TRBJ1-2|TRBV4-3
CASSQSTGGSGYTF
>TRBJ1-6|TRBV11-2
CASSLGAGPYNSPLHF
>TRBJ2-2|TRBV7-2
CASSLGVLAGELFF